A selection of T cell receptor beta chains follows, all from one sample in a study of cytomegalovirus exposure and HLA in healthy donors. Profiling relied on immunoSEQ multiplex PCR, and the TCRdb table lists in-frame clones only, not all of them. The sample carries around 200,000 clones, around 78% recorded once. Material for sequencing was PBMCs. These receptors were collected from a young man in good health and CMV-seronegative. The CDR3 runs from the conserved cysteine through the conserved F or W. The D gene is left open where the match is weak. Some rows have no size entry. The others give once, few or many, or a class for an expanded clone.

clone_size j_call v_call d_call cdr3_aa cdr3_nt
NA TRBJ2-7 TRBV10-3 NA CAISESVRPYEQYF TGTGCCATCAGTGAGTCGGTCAGGCCCTACGAGCAGTACTTC
once TRBJ2-7 TRBV7-6 TRBD1 CASSLNPGQGASYEQYF TGTGCCAGCAGCTTAAACCCAGGACAGGGGGCTTCTTACGAGCAGTACTTC
NA TRBJ2-1 TRBV5-4 TRBD2 CASSLGGGPDNEQFF TGTGCCAGCAGCTTGGGGGGAGGGCCGGATAATGAGCAGTTCTTC
once TRBJ1-1 TRBV13 NA CASSSQGNLNTEAFF TGTGCCAGCAGCTCACAGGGAAATCTGAACACTGAAGCTTTCTTT
once TRBJ2-1 TRBV5-6 TRBD1 CASRPGQGGRNEQFF TGTGCCAGCAGACCTGGACAGGGCGGTCGGAATGAGCAGTTCTTC
NA TRBJ2-5 TRBV5-1 NA CASSLAVKTGETQYF TGCGCCAGCAGCTTGGCCGTGAAAACCGGGGAGACCCAGTACTTC
NA TRBJ2-7 TRBV4-1 TRBD2 CASSQTHGLAGGFEQYF TGCGCCAGCAGCCAAACCCACGGACTAGCGGGAGGGTTCGAGCAGTACTTC
NA TRBJ1-2 TRBV28 TRBD1 CASSAGTGYYGYTF TGTGCCAGCAGTGCCGGGACAGGATACTATGGCTACACCTTC
NA TRBJ2-3 TRBV2 TRBD1 CASSGDRGSDTQYF TGTGCCAGCAGTGGGGACAGGGGTTCAGATACGCAGTATTTT
few TRBJ2-1 TRBV19 NA CASSIVSDNEQFF TGTGCCAGTAGTATAGTGAGTGACAATGAGCAGTTCTTC
NA TRBJ2-1 TRBV29-1 NA CSAEPLEDEQFF TGCAGCGCTGAGCCCCTTGAGGATGAGCAGTTCTTC
NA TRBJ2-5 TRBV5-8 NA CASSLDRSRRGEETQYF TGTGCCAGCAGCTTGGATCGCTCTCGCAGGGGAGAAGAGACCCAGTACTTC
NA TRBJ2-1 TRBV5-1 TRBD2 CASSPLRSGRAHEQFF TGCGCCAGCAGCCCCCTTCGAAGCGGGAGGGCCCATGAGCAGTTCTTC
few TRBJ1-1 TRBV10-3 NA CAISESDTRQDEAFF TGTGCCATCAGTGAGTCCGATACTCGACAGGATGAAGCTTTCTTT
NA TRBJ2-5 TRBV4-2 TRBD2 CASSQVRETSGSQETQYF TGTGCCAGCAGCCAAGTACGGGAGACTAGCGGGTCACAAGAGACCCAGTACTTC
NA TRBJ2-7 TRBV4-1 TRBD2 CASSQGAGGRFYEQYF TGCGCCAGCAGCCAAGGAGCGGGCGGGAGGTTTTACGAGCAGTACTTC
once TRBJ2-1 TRBV28 NA CASQPGQFHNEQFF TGTGCCTCACAACCAGGACAGTTCCACAATGAGCAGTTCTTC
NA TRBJ2-7 TRBV5-1 NA CASTRQERDEQYF TGCGCCAGCACAAGACAGGAGAGGGACGAGCAGTACTTC
NA TRBJ2-3 TRBV21-1 NA CANPHREPLNF TGTGCCAACCCGCACCGGGAACCGCTGAATTTT
NA TRBJ2-7 TRBV7-6 NA CASSPGRPYEQYF TGTGCCAGCAGCCCGGGGAGACCCTACGAGCAGTACTTC
NA TRBJ2-7 TRBV7-2 TRBD2 CASSLGTSFDEQYF TGTGCCAGCAGCTTAGGGACTAGCTTCGACGAGCAGTACTTC
NA TRBJ1-2 TRBV6-5 NA CASGSPLGYTF TGTGCCAGCGGTTCTCCCCTTGGCTACACCTTC